The 16 T cell receptor beta chains presented below share a single source sample, sequenced in a study of cytomegalovirus exposure and HLA in healthy donors (dated by TCRdb to 2016 to 2017). The receptor library was made with the immunoSEQ multiplex PCR assay. Drawn from immuneACCESS, this table holds only the in-frame rearrangements with V and J called that TCRdb kept. Clones are partly lost; checked studies trace under half to an unresolved V gene and leave the rest unexplained. The sample includes some 200,000 clones, with roughly 80% observed a single time. Around 2.8% of the sample is in the top ten clones. Specimen: PBMCs. These receptors came from a woman under 30 in good health and CMV-seropositive.

The chain uses TRBV2 and TRBJ1-2; D is undetermined. Germline assignment: CDR1 SNHLY and CDR2 FYNNEI. This CDR3 contains 10 residues. Trimming left V 6 bases short and J 10 bases short, with 9 bases between. This chain's CDR3 is CASRTDFYTF. In nucleotides, the CDR3 is TGTGCCAGCAGGACGGACTTCTACACCTTC.

CDR3 nucleotides: TGCGCCAGCAGCTTGGAAGCCCGGACAGGGTACAATGAGCAGTTCTTC. Protein: CASSLEARTGYNEQFF. The rearrangement joins TRBV5-1 to TRBJ2-1; TRBD1 aligns across 8 bases. The CDR3 runs to 16 residues. J was trimmed by 4 bases and V by 0 bases; bases with no gene match: 6. CDR1 SGHRS and CDR2 YFSETQ come from the germline V gene. Variable domain in full (rest from reference TRBV5-1 and TRBJ2-1): KAGVTQTPRYLIKTRGQQVTLSCSPISGHRSVSWYQQTPGQGLQFLFEYFSETQRNKGNFPGRFSGRQFSNSRSEMNVSTLELGDSALYLCASSLEARTGYNEQFFGPGTRLTVL.

V usage is TRBV9 and J usage is TRBJ2-3; perhaps TRBD1 as D (6 bases). Germline CDR1 reads SGDLS; CDR2 reads YYNGEE. Trimming removed 6 bases at V and 2 bases at J, with 10 bases between. The CDR3 consists of 13 residues. The CDR3 is CASTGQITDTQYF. CDR3 sequence (DNA): TGTGCCAGCACCGGACAGATCACAGATACGCAGTATTTT. Variable domain in full (rest from reference TRBV9 and TRBJ2-3): DSGVTQTPKHLITATGQRVTLRCSPRSGDLSVYWYQQSLDQGLQFLIQYYNGEERAKGNILERFSAQQFPDLHSELNLSSLELGDSALYFCASTGQITDTQYFGPGTRLTVL.

The chain couples TRBV14 to TRBJ2-7; 9 bases align to TRBD2. The CDR3 is 13 residues long. CDR1 is SGHDN, CDR2 FVKESK, per germline. The trim removed 3 bases at V and 6 bases at J, leaving 3 bases unmatched. CDR3 residues: CASSQELAGEQYF. Here the CDR3 DNA reads TGTGCCAGCAGCCAGGAACTAGCGGGCGAGCAGTACTTC.

The sample holds a few counts of this clone. J is TRBJ1-2 and V is TRBV2; D is unclear. This CDR3 is built from 10 residues. Trimming shortened V by 10 bases and J by 4 bases, and 7 bases separated the two germline ends. In germline, CDR1 is SNHLY, CDR2 FYNNEI. The chain's CDR3 is CATRAYGYTF. The CDR3 nucleotides read TGTGCCACGAGAGCCTATGGCTACACCTTC.

The chain recombines TRBV11-2 with TRBJ1-4, with D unclear. This CDR3 contains 13 residues. The germline V and J ends were trimmed by 3 bases and 8 bases, with 10 bases remaining between them. Germline loops: CDR1 SGHAT, CDR2 FQNNGV. CDR3 residues: CASSLIHGEKLFF. For the CDR3, the DNA is TGTGCCAGCAGCTTGATCCATGGCGAAAAACTGTTTTTT.

The chain links TRBV5-4 to TRBJ2-7, with 8 bases aligning to TRBD1. Trimming at V came to 1 base and at J to 5 bases, leaving 5 bases not matched to a gene. The CDR3 has 14 residues. Germline CDR1 and CDR2: SGHNT and YYREEE (reference sequence). CDR3 sequence (DNA): TGTGCCAGCAGCTTGAATACACAGGGGGACGAGCAGTACTTC. This translates into CASSLNTQGDEQYF.

In this sample, this clone turned up a few times. This chain connects TRBV27 to TRBJ1-5; D is ambiguous. Germline loops: CDR1 MNHEY, CDR2 SMNVEV (reference sequence). The CDR3 runs 13 residues. V lost 6 bases, J lost 3 bases, and 9 bases lay in between. In nucleotides, the CDR3 is TGTGCCAGCAGGGAGCAGAACAATCAGCCCCAGCATTTT. Translating it yields CASREQNNQPQHF.

This chain uses TRBV5-6 with TRBJ2-2; D is unresolved. The CDR3 runs 14 residues. With 0 bases removed from V and 1 base from J, the gap between germline ends came to 4 bases. Per germline, CDR1 SGHDT and CDR2 YYEEEE. For the CDR3, the DNA is TGTGCCAGCAGCTTGGCAGGGAACACCGGGGAGCTGTTTTTT. This encodes CASSLAGNTGELFF.

The chain is built from TRBV7-2 and TRBJ1-2; the D is unclear. V lost 3 bases, J lost 7 bases, and 12 bases lay in between. CDR1 and CDR2 (germline): SGHTA, FQGNSA. The CDR3 has 13 amino acids. The CDR3 here is CASSFDSTGGYTF. CDR3 nucleotide sequence: TGTGCCAGCAGCTTCGACTCGACGGGTGGCTACACCTTC.

CDR3 region: CASSPSGQQETQYF. The CDR3 DNA sequence: TGTGCCAGCAGCCCCTCGGGACAGCAAGAGACCCAGTACTTC. The gene calls are TRBV7-9 and TRBJ2-5, with 7 bases identical to TRBD1. This CDR3 has 14 residues. V was clipped by 5 bases and J by 2 bases; unmatched bases: 5. The germline gives CDR1 SEHNR, CDR2 FQNEAQ (reference sequence).

This sequence joins TRBV2 and TRBJ1-2, with unresolved D. Germline V gene lookup returns CDR1 SNHLY and CDR2 FYNNEI. The germline V and J ends were trimmed by 7 bases and 2 bases, with 17 bases remaining between them. The CDR3 totals 15 residues. The CDR3: CASTLQLLGNYGYTF. The CDR3 DNA reads TGTGCCAGCACTCTGCAGTTACTAGGGAACTATGGCTACACCTTC.

V usage is TRBV18 and J usage is TRBJ2-1; possible D gene TRBD2, 6 bases. The CDR3 totals 13 residues. V was trimmed by 3 bases and J by 10 bases, leaving 13 bases between them. From germline, CDR1 is KGHSH and CDR2 LQKENI. CDR3 DNA: TGTGCCAGCTCACCGAATCCGGCGGGGGAGCAGTTCTTC. Its protein is CASSPNPAGEQFF.

As for this clone: The sample has other DNA sequences that encode this CDR3 too. The V gene is TRBV2, the J gene TRBJ1-1, with D maybe TRBD1 (5 bases). Trimming shortened V by 7 bases and J by 0 bases, and 9 bases separated the two germline ends. CDR1 and CDR2 from the germline V gene are SNHLY and FYNNEI. The CDR3 loop spans 13 amino acids. As DNA, the CDR3 is TGTGCCAGCACTCCAGGGATGAACACTGAAGCTTTCTTT. Its translation is CASTPGMNTEAFF.

The chain carries TRBV5-1 and TRBJ1-2, with 9 bases lining up with TRBD1. In germline, CDR1 is SGHRS, CDR2 YFSETQ. Trimming removed 4 bases from V and 8 bases from J; junction bases left unmatched: 6. There are 13 residues in the CDR3. The CDR3 reads CASSETGGRGYTF. The CDR3 DNA follows: TGCGCCAGCAGCGAGACAGGGGGTAGGGGCTACACCTTC.

The chain is built from TRBV5-1 and TRBJ2-2; weak D call: TRBD2 (6 bases). Trimming shortened V by 6 bases and J by 4 bases, and 19 bases separated the two germline ends. This CDR3 is built from 16 residues. CDR1 is SGHRS and CDR2 is YFSETQ in the germline V gene. CDR3 in amino acids: CASNQATSSPTGELFF. The DNA for the CDR3 is TGCGCCAGCAACCAGGCAACTAGCAGCCCCACCGGGGAGCTGTTTTTT.